By sample share, the clone carrying this T cell receptor beta chain is large (0.1 to 1%). This specimen comes from a study of OX40 agonist ivuxolimab in advanced cancers. Sequenced by immunoSEQ multiplex PCR; TCRdb stores in-frame clones only, minus some. The sample carries 60,000 or so clones, nearly 90% recorded once. The CDR3 has 13 amino acids. V was clipped by 5 bases and J by 3 bases, with 8 bases between them. Germline assignment: CDR1 SGHTA and CDR2 FQGTGA. The TCR comes from an adult with an advanced solid tumor such as melanoma, head and neck, liver or kidney cancer. The material sequenced was CD4+ or CD8+ T cells sorted from blood, taken in a trial of the OX40 agonist ivuxolimab. The chain carries TRBV7-3 and TRBJ1-5; D gene unclear. As DNA, the CDR3 is TGTGCCAGCAGCCAACAGAACAATCAGCCCCAGCATTTT. The encoded protein is CASSQQNNQPQHF.